Following are 26 T cell receptor beta chains from one sample sequenced in a study of blood T cell repertoires in COVID-19. Repertoires were generated with immunoSEQ multiplex PCR, while TCRdb's copy carries only in-frame clones and drops some. The table lists about 210,000 clones, almost 90% of them singletons. What was sequenced was peripheral blood. The receptors were sampled from a man younger than 35 with active or convalescent COVID-19.

The chain couples TRBV2 to TRBJ1-5; D possibly corresponds to TRBD1 (6 bases). The V end lost 6 bases, the J end lost 1 base, and 10 bases lay between the germline ends. This CDR3 contains 14 residues. In germline, CDR1 is SNHLY, CDR2 FYNNEI. The DNA for the CDR3 is TGTGCCAGCAGAGCCGACAGGAGCAATCAGCCCCAGCATTTT. Amino acid sequence: CASRADRSNQPQHF.

The chain uses TRBV5-1 and TRBJ2-7, with D possibly being TRBD2 (5 bases). V lost 0 bases to trimming and J lost 3 bases, with 7 bases between them. Per the germline V gene, CDR1 is SGHRS and CDR2 is YFSETQ. The CDR3 length is 13 residues. CDR3 sequence reads: CASSLVGDYEQYF. DNA of the CDR3: TGCGCCAGCAGCTTGGTCGGGGACTACGAGCAGTACTTC.

The J gene is TRBJ1-1, the V gene TRBV11-2, with unresolved D. Trimming shortened V by 1 base and J by 9 bases, and 18 bases separated the two germline ends. The CDR3 length is 15 residues. The germline CDR1 and CDR2 sequences are SGHAT and FQNNGV. In DNA, the CDR3 is TGTGCCAGCAGCTTAGCCCCGTCGGCGGGAGCCAAAGCTTTCTTT. Translation: CASSLAPSAGAKAFF.

The chain couples TRBV18 to TRBJ2-2; D is unresolved. Trimming pared 5 bases from V and 8 bases from J, leaving 12 bases between. This CDR3 region has 13 residues. Looked up from germline, CDR1 is KGHSH and CDR2 is LQKENI. The CDR3 bases are TGTGCCAGCTCAGGCCTAACAGAGGGGGAGCTGTTTTTT. Translation: CASSGLTEGELFF.

This clone was picked up a small number of times. The chain uses TRBV19 and TRBJ2-6, with D possibly matching TRBD1 (6 bases). Trimming cost V 3 bases and J 0 bases, with 15 bases left between them. The CDR3 is made up of 18 amino acids. Looked up from germline, CDR1 is LNHDA and CDR2 is SQIVND (reference sequence). DNA for the CDR3: TGTGCCAGTAGTATCCCGGCAGGGGCCTCCTCTGGGGCCAACGTCCTGACTTTC. It encodes CASSIPAGASSGANVLTF.

This chain connects TRBV19 to TRBJ2-1; D call uncertain. The length of the CDR3 is 16 residues. The germline V gene encodes CDR1 LNHDA and CDR2 SQIVND (reference sequence). Trimming shortened V by 4 bases and J by 5 bases, and 18 bases separated the two germline ends. DNA of the CDR3: TGTGCCAGTAGTACCCCCCAGGCCTCCTGGGACAATGAGCAGTTCTTC. This sequence encodes CASSTPQASWDNEQFF. The variable domain in full, completed from reference TRBV19 and TRBJ2-1, reads DGGITQSPKYLFRKEGQNVTLSCEQNLNHDAMYWYRQDPGQGLRLIYYSQIVNDFQKGDIAEGYSVSREKKESFPLTVTSAQKNPTAFYLCASSTPQASWDNEQFFGPGTRLTVL.

The chain combines TRBV6-2 or TRBV6-3 with TRBJ2-7; tentatively, D is TRBD2 (7 bases). The CDR3 contains 13 residues. The V end lost 6 bases, the J end lost 2 bases, and 11 bases lay between the germline ends. Germline loops: CDR1 MNHEY, CDR2 SVGEGT. The CDR3 DNA follows: TGTGCCAGCAGCCGCGGGGGCCCCTACGAGCAGTACTTC. This codes for CASSRGGPYEQYF.

This chain uses TRBV27 with TRBJ2-7; D perhaps matches TRBD1 (5 bases). With 3 bases removed from V and 5 bases from J, the gap between germline ends came to 20 bases. The V gene's germline CDR1 is MNHEY and CDR2 SMNVEV (reference sequence). The CDR3 contains 16 residues. In nucleotides, the CDR3 is TGTGCCAGCAGTTTTTTCTCTGGGGCCGACGTCAACGAGCAGTACTTC. Translation gives CASSFFSGADVNEQYF.

The chain is built from TRBV9 and TRBJ1-2; the match to TRBD1 covers 7 bases. Germline CDR1 reads SGDLS; CDR2 reads YYNGEE. CDR3 size: 13 residues. V trimming: 4 bases; J trimming: 4 bases; junction bases outside the gene matches: 4. The chain's CDR3 is CASSLPGGYGYTF. CDR3 in DNA: TGTGCCAGCAGCTTACCAGGGGGCTATGGCTACACCTTC.

The J gene is TRBJ1-1, the V gene TRBV2; 8 nucleotides align to TRBD1. The CDR3 covers 15 residues. Trimming at V came to 4 bases and at J to 0 bases, leaving 4 bases not matched to a gene. Germline V CDR1 and CDR2: SNHLY, FYNNEI. The CDR3 DNA is TGTGCCAGCAGTGCGACAGGGGTTGTGAACACTGAAGCTTTCTTT. Its protein is CASSATGVVNTEAFF.

V usage is TRBV19 and J usage is TRBJ2-1; D gene unclear. CDR1 is LNHDA and CDR2 is SQIVND in the germline V gene (reference sequence). Trimming shortened V by 2 bases and J by 0 bases, and 8 bases separated the two germline ends. This CDR3 is 15 amino acids long. The CDR3 protein is CASSISVSSYNEQFF. DNA of the CDR3: TGTGCCAGTAGTATATCGGTTAGCTCCTACAATGAGCAGTTCTTC.

The rearrangement joins TRBV28 to TRBJ1-2, with 9 bases identical to TRBD1. V lost 4 bases to trimming and J lost 2 bases; unmatched junction nucleotides: 8. The CDR3 runs to 16 residues. The V gene's germline CDR1 is MDHEN and CDR2 SYDVKM. CDR3 loop: CASSSAGTGSNYGYTF. CDR3 DNA sequence: TGTGCCAGCAGTTCCGCCGGGACAGGGTCGAACTATGGCTACACCTTC.

The chain carries TRBV2 and TRBJ1-4; D is possibly TRBD1 (5 bases). Trimming pared 4 bases from V and 2 bases from J, leaving 14 bases between. From germline, CDR1 is SNHLY and CDR2 FYNNEI. CDR3 size: 16 residues. The CDR3 here is CASSVEGVQTNEKLFF. The CDR3 region has the DNA TGTGCCAGCAGTGTTGAAGGGGTTCAGACTAATGAAAAACTGTTTTTT.

This chain links TRBV11-2 with TRBJ2-2, with TRBD2 identical over 8 bases. Per the germline V gene, CDR1 is SGHAT and CDR2 is FQNNGV. CDR3 size: 16 residues. The trim removed 3 bases at V and 7 bases at J, leaving 10 bases unmatched. CDR3 sequence: CASSFPGLDYSGELFF. CDR3 nucleotides: TGTGCCAGCAGCTTCCCGGGACTAGATTATAGCGGGGAGCTGTTTTTT.

This chain links TRBV27 with TRBJ2-7; a weak D match, TRBD1 (6 bases). The germline V and J ends were trimmed by 3 bases and 3 bases, with 9 bases remaining between them. CDR1 is MNHEY, CDR2 SMNVEV, per germline (reference sequence). The CDR3 covers 13 residues. CDR3 loop: CASSFGRGYEQYF. CDR3 in DNA: TGTGCCAGCAGTTTTGGCAGGGGCTACGAGCAGTACTTC.

J is TRBJ2-1 and V is TRBV7-8; a possible D gene is TRBD1 (6 bases). This CDR3 has 18 residues. CDR1 SGHVS and CDR2 FQNEAQ come from the germline V gene. The V and J ends lost 1 base and 9 bases respectively, with 25 bases between them. For the CDR3, the DNA is TGTGCCAGCAGCTTAGAAAGGACAAGTTCAGGGGATCGTGGTGAGCAGTTCTTC. This gives the protein CASSLERTSSGDRGEQFF.

The chain carries TRBV6-1 and TRBJ1-2; D is unclear. This CDR3 comprises 12 residues. In germline, CDR1 is MNHNS, CDR2 SASEGT. The V and J ends lost 1 base and 7 bases respectively, with 7 bases between them. The CDR3 spells CASSEGRPGYTF. The CDR3 coding sequence is TGTGCCAGCAGTGAAGGGAGGCCTGGCTACACCTTC.

V and J are TRBV30 and TRBJ2-5, with 7 positions matching TRBD1. V shed 3 bases, J shed 13 bases, and the junction held 11 bases outside the gene matches. The CDR3 is 12 amino acids. Germline loops: CDR1 GTSNPN, CDR2 SVGIG (reference sequence). The CDR3 region has the DNA TGTGCCTGGAGCGAACCCGACAGGGCCCGGTACTTC. This encodes CAWSEPDRARYF.

This chain uses TRBV28 with TRBJ1-1, with D maybe TRBD1 (6 bases). CDR3 length equals 13 residues. Germline V gives CDR1 MDHEN, CDR2 SYDVKM. Trimming removed 5 bases from V and 6 bases from J, with 13 bases in between. The CDR3 is CASSPTGIAEAFF. Here the CDR3 DNA reads TGTGCCAGCAGTCCCACAGGGATCGCTGAAGCTTTCTTT.

This chain uses TRBV5-1 with TRBJ2-1; tentatively, D is TRBD1 (6 bases). Per the germline V gene, CDR1 is SGHRS and CDR2 is YFSETQ. V gave up 4 bases and J gave up 2 bases, with 10 bases separating them. The CDR3 has 14 residues. As DNA, the CDR3 is TGCGCCAGCAGCGAGGACAGTGCCTACAATGAGCAGTTCTTC. This encodes CASSEDSAYNEQFF.

The gene calls are TRBV18 and TRBJ2-7, with 7 bases identical to TRBD1. CDR1 KGHSH and CDR2 LQKENI come from the germline V gene. The J segment lost 6 bases and the V segment lost 1 base, leaving 9 bases of the junction unmatched. The CDR3 contains 15 residues. CDR3 coding DNA: TGTGCCAGCTCACCACTTCCAGGGGGTCTTGGCGAGCAGTACTTC. This codes for CASSPLPGGLGEQYF. Together with reference TRBV18 and TRBJ2-7, the CDR3 gives the full variable domain: NAGVMQNPRHLVRRRGQEARLRCSPMKGHSHVYWYRQLPEEGLKFMVYLQKENIIDESGMPKERFSAEFPKEGPSILRIQQVVRGDSAAYFCASSPLPGGLGEQYFGPGTRLTVT.

This sequence joins TRBV4-1 and TRBJ2-3; weak D call: TRBD1 (6 bases). This CDR3 spans 18 amino acids. From germline, CDR1 is MGHRA and CDR2 YSYEKL. V gave up 3 bases and J gave up 0 bases, with 19 bases separating them. The DNA of the CDR3 is TGCGCCAGCAGCCAGTACACAGGGCTGATGACTAGCACAGATACGCAGTATTTT. Translation: CASSQYTGLMTSTDTQYF.

J is TRBJ2-7 and V is TRBV5-4; 7 bases fit TRBD1. This CDR3 has 13 residues. Germline CDR1 SGHNT, CDR2 YYREEE (reference sequence). After removal of 3 bases from V and 4 bases from J, the junction contained 4 bases not matched to a gene. The CDR3 nucleotides are TGTGCCAGCAGCTCGGACAGGAATTACGAGCAGTACTTC. It translates to CASSSDRNYEQYF.

The chain couples TRBV4-1 to TRBJ2-2, with 9 bases matching TRBD2. This CDR3 is built from 16 residues. Trimming at V came to 5 bases and at J to 4 bases, leaving 8 bases not matched to a gene. In germline, CDR1 is MGHRA, CDR2 YSYEKL. This CDR3 is CASSYSGTSLTGELFF. CDR3 nucleotide sequence: TGCGCCAGCAGCTACTCAGGGACTAGCCTCACCGGGGAGCTGTTTTTT.

The CDR3, as DNA: TGTGCCAGCAGTCAGGGTAACGAGCAGTACTTC. Protein: CASSQGNEQYF. V is TRBV12-3 or TRBV12-4 and J is TRBJ2-7; D is perhaps TRBD1 (5 bases). V lost 5 bases to trimming and J lost 5 bases, with 7 bases between them. CDR3 length equals 11 residues.

This chain connects TRBV5-1 to TRBJ1-1; the D gene is possibly TRBD1 (6 bases). Germline lookup yields CDR1 SGHRS and CDR2 YFSETQ. The CDR3 has 15 amino acids. Trimming shortened V by 0 bases and J by 5 bases, and 14 bases separated the two germline ends. The CDR3 DNA is TGCGCCAGCAGCTTGGCCAAGGCAGGGGATACTGAAGCTTTCTTT. Translating it yields CASSLAKAGDTEAFF.